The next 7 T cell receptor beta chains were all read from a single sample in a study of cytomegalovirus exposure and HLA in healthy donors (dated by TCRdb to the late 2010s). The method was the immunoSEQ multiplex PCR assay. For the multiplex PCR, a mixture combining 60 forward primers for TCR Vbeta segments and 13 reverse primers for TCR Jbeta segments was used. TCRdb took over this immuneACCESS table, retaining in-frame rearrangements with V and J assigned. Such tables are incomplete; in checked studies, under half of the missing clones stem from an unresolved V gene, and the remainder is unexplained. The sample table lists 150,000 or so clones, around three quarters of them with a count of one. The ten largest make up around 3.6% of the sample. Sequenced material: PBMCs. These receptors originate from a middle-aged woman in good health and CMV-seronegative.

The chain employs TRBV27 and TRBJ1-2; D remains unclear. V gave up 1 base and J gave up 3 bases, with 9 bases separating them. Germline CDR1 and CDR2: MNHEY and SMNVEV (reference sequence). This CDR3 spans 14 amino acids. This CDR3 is CASSLLGRDYGYTF. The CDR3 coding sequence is TGTGCCAGCAGTTTATTGGGCAGAGACTATGGCTACACCTTC.

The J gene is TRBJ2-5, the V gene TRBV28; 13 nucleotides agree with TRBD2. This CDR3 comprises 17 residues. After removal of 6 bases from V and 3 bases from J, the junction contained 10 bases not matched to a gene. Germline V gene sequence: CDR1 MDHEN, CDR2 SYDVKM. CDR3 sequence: CASRLWTSGGPKETQYF. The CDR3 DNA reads TGTGCCAGCAGGCTCTGGACTAGCGGGGGCCCAAAAGAGACCCAGTACTTC. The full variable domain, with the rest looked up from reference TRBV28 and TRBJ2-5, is DVKVTQSSRYLVKRTGEKVFLECVQDMDHENMFWYRQDPGLGLRLIYFSYDVKMKEKGDIPEGYSVSREKKERFSLILESASTNQTSMYLCASRLWTSGGPKETQYFGPGTRLLVL.

The CDR3 protein is CASSIGQPGRGGYTF. CDR3 sequence (DNA): TGTGCCAGTAGTATTGGGCAGCCGGGTAGGGGCGGCTACACCTTC. This sequence joins TRBV19 and TRBJ1-2; tentatively, D is TRBD1 (5 bases). Looked up from germline, CDR1 is LNHDA and CDR2 is SQIVND (reference sequence). CDR3 size: 15 residues. V was trimmed by 3 bases and J by 8 bases, leaving 19 bases between them.

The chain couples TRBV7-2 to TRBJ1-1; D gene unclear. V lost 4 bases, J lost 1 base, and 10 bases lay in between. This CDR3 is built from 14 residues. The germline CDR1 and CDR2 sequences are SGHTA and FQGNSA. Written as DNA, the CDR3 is TGTGCCAGCAGCTCCAGGCTGACGAACACTGAAGCTTTCTTT. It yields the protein CASSSRLTNTEAFF.

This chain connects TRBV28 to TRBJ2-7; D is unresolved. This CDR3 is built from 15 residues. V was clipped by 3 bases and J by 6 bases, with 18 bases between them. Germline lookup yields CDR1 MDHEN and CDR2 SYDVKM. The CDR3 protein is CASSFSPPRVVEQYF. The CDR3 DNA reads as TGTGCCAGCAGTTTTTCTCCACCCCGGGTTGTCGAGCAGTACTTC.

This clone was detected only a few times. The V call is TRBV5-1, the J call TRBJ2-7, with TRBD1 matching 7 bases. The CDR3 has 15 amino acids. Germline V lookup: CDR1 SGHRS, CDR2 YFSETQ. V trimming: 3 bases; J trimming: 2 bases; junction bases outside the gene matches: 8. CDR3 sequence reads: CASSSSWTGPYEQYF. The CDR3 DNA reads TGCGCCAGCAGCTCATCGTGGACAGGACCCTACGAGCAGTACTTC.

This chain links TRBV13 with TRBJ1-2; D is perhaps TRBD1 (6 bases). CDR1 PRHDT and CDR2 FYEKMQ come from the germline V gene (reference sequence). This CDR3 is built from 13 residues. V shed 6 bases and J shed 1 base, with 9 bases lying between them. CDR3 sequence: CASRRTVNYGYTF. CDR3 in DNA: TGTGCCAGCAGGCGGACAGTTAACTATGGCTACACCTTC.